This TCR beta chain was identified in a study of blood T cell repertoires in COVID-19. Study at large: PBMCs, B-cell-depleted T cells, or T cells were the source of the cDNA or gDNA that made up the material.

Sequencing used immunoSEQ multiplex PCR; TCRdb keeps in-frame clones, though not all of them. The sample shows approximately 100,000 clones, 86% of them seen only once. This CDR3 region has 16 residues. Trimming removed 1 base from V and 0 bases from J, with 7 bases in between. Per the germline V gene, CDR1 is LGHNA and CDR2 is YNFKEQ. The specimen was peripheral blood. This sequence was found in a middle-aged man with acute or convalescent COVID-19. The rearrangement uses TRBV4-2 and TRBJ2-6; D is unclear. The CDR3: CASSQGGASGANVLTF. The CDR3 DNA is TGTGCCAGCAGCCAAGGAGGTGCCTCTGGGGCCAACGTCCTGACTTTC.